These 14 T cell receptor beta chains were all obtained from the same sample, sequenced in a study of blood T cell repertoires in COVID-19. Here immunoSEQ multiplex PCR was the method, and the copy in TCRdb shows in-frame clones only, minus some. The sample lists nearly 250,000 clones; approximately 90% were seen once. Sequencing was done on a sample of PBMCs or T cells enriched from blood (not recorded which). The receptors were gathered from a man in his fifties who had been exposed to COVID-19.

The chain recombines TRBV18 with TRBJ1-4; the match to TRBD1 covers 8 bases. Germline assignment: CDR1 KGHSH and CDR2 LQKENI. The V and J ends lost 1 base and 5 bases, in that order; junction bases with no gene match: 3. CDR3 length: 15 amino acids. Here the CDR3 reads CASSPRTGPNEKLFF. The CDR3 region has the DNA TGTGCCAGCTCACCACGGACAGGGCCGAATGAAAAACTGTTTTTT.

The chain couples TRBV12-3 or TRBV12-4 to TRBJ1-6, with 8 bases aligning to TRBD1. The CDR3 totals 13 residues. V trimming: 5 bases; J trimming: 12 bases; junction bases outside the gene matches: 6. CDR3 amino acids: CASSPDRVEPLHF. The CDR3 nucleotides read TGTGCCAGCAGTCCGGACAGGGTGGAACCCCTCCACTTT.

This clone was counted once. V usage is TRBV3-1 (or the pseudogene TRBV3-2) and J usage is TRBJ1-6; the D gene is possibly TRBD1 (5 bases). Trimming removed 4 bases at V and 6 bases at J, with 7 bases between. CDR3 length: 13 residues. CDR1 LGHDT and CDR2 YNNKEL come from the germline V gene (reference sequence). CDR3 coding DNA: TGTGCCAGCAGCCTGGACATTAATTCACCCCTCCACTTT. Protein product: CASSLDINSPLHF.

The chain recombines TRBV5-4 with TRBJ2-5; D is possibly TRBD1 (6 bases). This CDR3 comprises 16 residues. Germline V CDR1 and CDR2: SGHNT, YYREEE (reference sequence). Trimming removed 2 bases from V and 4 bases from J, with 18 bases in between. CDR3 amino acids: CASSFTTGSVGETQYF. The CDR3 bases are TGTGCCAGCAGCTTTACGACAGGCTCGGTAGGAGAGACCCAGTACTTC.

The chain has TRBV5-1 and TRBJ1-1; D may be TRBD1 (6 bases). CDR1 and CDR2 from the germline V gene are SGHRS and YFSETQ. Trimming removed 0 bases at V and 0 bases at J, with 12 bases between. The CDR3 extends over 16 amino acids. The CDR3 DNA reads as TGCGCCAGCAGCTTGGCATACGGGGACATGAACACTGAAGCTTTCTTT. Encoded protein: CASSLAYGDMNTEAFF.

The chain has TRBV4-1 and TRBJ1-1; D gene ambiguous. V was trimmed by 4 bases and J by 7 bases, leaving 10 bases between them. The length of the CDR3 is 12 residues. Per germline, CDR1 MGHRA and CDR2 YSYEKL. CDR3: CASSPTENEAFF. The DNA of the CDR3 is TGCGCCAGCAGCCCTACAGAGAATGAAGCTTTCTTT.

The rearrangement links TRBV9 to TRBJ2-6; tentative D call: TRBD2 (6 bases). CDR3 length: 16 amino acids. CDR1 SGDLS and CDR2 YYNGEE come from the germline V gene. V lost 0 bases and J lost 3, with 10 bases in between. This CDR3 reads CASSVGRAGGANVLTF. As DNA, the CDR3 is TGTGCCAGCAGCGTAGGGAGAGCGGGTGGGGCCAACGTCCTGACTTTC.

J is TRBJ1-5 and V is TRBV4-2; D not resolved. Trimming left V 0 bases short and J 3 bases short, with 9 bases between. CDR1 and CDR2 (germline): LGHNA, YNFKEQ. The CDR3 loop spans 15 amino acids. The CDR3 region has the DNA TGTGCCAGCAGCCAAGATCAACAGATCAATCAGCCCCAGCATTTT. Translated, it gives CASSQDQQINQPQHF.

Points on this clone: Other nucleotide sequences in the sample specify the same CDR3. The chain carries TRBV18 and TRBJ1-2; 11 bases are shared with TRBD1. V lost 3 bases, J lost 3 bases, and 3 bases stayed unmatched. The CDR3 consists of 15 residues. Germline V gene lookup returns CDR1 KGHSH and CDR2 LQKENI. CDR3 sequence reads: CASSPGTGGDYGYTF. DNA of the CDR3: TGTGCCAGCTCACCCGGGACAGGGGGTGACTATGGCTACACCTTC. The full variable domain, rest sourced from reference TRBV18 and TRBJ1-2, is NAGVMQNPRHLVRRRGQEARLRCSPMKGHSHVYWYRQLPEEGLKFMVYLQKENIIDESGMPKERFSAEFPKEGPSILRIQQVVRGDSAAYFCASSPGTGGDYGYTFGSGTRLTVV.

V usage is TRBV19 and J usage is TRBJ2-1; tentatively, D is TRBD2 (5 bases). This CDR3 spans 14 amino acids. Trimming pared 5 bases from V and 7 bases from J, leaving 15 bases between. CDR1 LNHDA and CDR2 SQIVND come from the germline V gene (reference sequence). Written as DNA, the CDR3 is TGTGCCAGTAGTCCCACCTCCACGGGAAATGAGCAGTTCTTC. Encoded protein: CASSPTSTGNEQFF.

The rearrangement links TRBV2 to TRBJ2-7; D is possibly TRBD1 (6 bases). The V end was cut by 6 bases, the J end by 0 bases, with 12 bases between. This CDR3 has 14 amino acids. CDR1 and CDR2 from the germline V gene are SNHLY and FYNNEI. The CDR3 coding sequence is TGTGCCAGCAGCGCCGACAGGAGCTCCTACGAGCAGTACTTC. Its translation: CASSADRSSYEQYF.

The rearrangement links TRBV4-2 to TRBJ2-5, with D tentatively TRBD1 (5 bases). CDR1 is LGHNA and CDR2 is YNFKEQ in the germline V gene. Trimming took off 1 base at V and 4 bases at J, with 10 bases between the two ends. The CDR3 totals 14 residues. The CDR3 bases are TGTGCCAGCAGCCAAGCTTCAGGGTCAGAGACCCAGTACTTC. Its protein is CASSQASGSETQYF.

The gene calls are TRBV10-3 and TRBJ1-3; TRBD1 is a possible D gene (6 bases). Germline loops: CDR1 ENHRY, CDR2 SYGVKD. With 1 base removed from V and 4 bases from J, the gap between germline ends came to 14 bases. The CDR3 length is 16 residues. The CDR3 DNA reads TGTGCCATCAGTGAGTTATGGACAGTTGAAGGAAACACCATATATTTT. It translates to CAISELWTVEGNTIYF.

The V and J genes are TRBV14 and TRBJ2-1, with 11 bases aligning to TRBD2. Germline V lookup: CDR1 SGHDN, CDR2 FVKESK. The CDR3 length is 15 residues. V trimming: 2 bases; J trimming: 7 bases; junction bases outside the gene matches: 4. DNA for the CDR3: TGTGCCAGCAGCCAACTAGCGGGAGGAGGGAATGAGCAGTTCTTC. Translated, it gives CASSQLAGGGNEQFF.